Listed here are 25 T cell receptor beta chains from one sample, sequenced in a study of T cells in Graves' hyperthyroidism and ophthalmopathy. Using RNA transcripts as the source, TCR beta CDR3 regions were amplified. The primer set for the first-round RT-PCR of the TCR CDR3 was HTBI. TCRdb used MiXCR to reprocess the multiplex PCR reads, holding one entry per CDR3 protein. The data show around 420,000 distinct CDR3 sequences, approximately 13% seen once. The specimen sequenced was blood. The receptor set was obtained from a woman under 30 with Graves' hyperthyroidism.

Note on this clonotype: A clone one base away is much larger, so this may be a read error. The chain joins TRBV28 to TRBJ2-7, with D possibly being TRBD1 (6 bases). The CDR3 consists of 13 residues. Trimming removed 6 bases from V and 3 bases from J, with 12 bases in between. Germline CDR1 is MDHEN and CDR2 is SYDVKM. CDR3 sequence reads: CASRPTGFYEQYF. CDR3 nucleotides: TGTGCCAGCAGGCCGACAGGTTTCTACGAGCAGTACTTC.

This CDR3 is CASSQRTSGRPNEQFF. DNA for the CDR3: TGCGCCAGCAGCCAGCGGACTAGCGGGAGACCCAATGAGCAGTTCTTC. The chain is built from TRBV4-1 and TRBJ2-1, with 13 positions matching TRBD2. Germline V gene lookup returns CDR1 MGHRA and CDR2 YSYEKL. The CDR3 is 16 amino acids. The junction had 5 bases not matched to a gene; V was cut back by 3 bases and J by 6 bases.

The rearrangement uses TRBV28 and TRBJ1-1; tentatively, D is TRBD1 (5 bases). The CDR3 loop spans 15 amino acids. Per germline, CDR1 MDHEN and CDR2 SYDVKM. Trimming left V 4 bases short and J 4 bases short, with 16 bases between. CDR3 amino acids: CASSSWAGASTEAFF. The CDR3 DNA sequence: TGTGCCAGCAGTTCCTGGGCTGGGGCCTCCACTGAAGCTTTCTTT.

This clonotype was seen repeatedly, ten times or more. This rearrangement joins TRBV20-1 to TRBJ2-1; 10 positions match TRBD1. Germline V gene sequence: CDR1 DFQATT, CDR2 SNEGSKA (reference sequence). The CDR3 consists of 14 residues. V shed 5 bases and J 6 bases; nucleotides not matched to a gene: 7. The DNA of the CDR3 is TGCAGTGCTTCGTTTGGGACAGGGGTCAATGAGCAGTTCTTC. This encodes CSASFGTGVNEQFF.

J is TRBJ2-2 and V is TRBV6-5, with TRBD1 matching 11 bases. The CDR3 has 18 amino acids. V dropped 2 bases and J dropped 6; count of bases not matched to a gene: 11. The germline V gene has CDR1 MNHEY and CDR2 SVGAGI. The CDR3 here is CASSYRDRGIGGPGELFF. In DNA, the CDR3 is TGTGCCAGCAGTTACCGGGACAGGGGGATCGGGGGACCCGGGGAGCTGTTTTTT.

The V and J genes are TRBV20-1 and TRBJ1-1; tentative D call: TRBD1 (5 bases). CDR3 size: 14 residues. The V and J ends lost 0 bases and 7 bases respectively, with 15 bases between them. The germline V gene has CDR1 DFQATT and CDR2 SNEGSKA (reference sequence). The CDR3, as DNA: TGCAGTGCTAGAGATCCGTCGAGGGGCATTGAAGCTTTCTTT. Translation gives CSARDPSRGIEAFF.

This clonotype was counted ten times or more. The chain links TRBV6-1 to TRBJ2-4; D remains ambiguous. Germline V gene sequence: CDR1 MNHNS, CDR2 SASEGT. Trimming took 3 bases from V and 0 from J, leaving 6 bases between them. The CDR3 length is 14 residues. The CDR3 DNA sequence: TGTGCCAGCAGTGATCGGATAGCCAAAAACATTCAGTACTTC. It yields the protein CASSDRIAKNIQYF.

In this sample, this clonotype turned up many times. The V and J genes are TRBV7-3 and TRBJ2-1, with 9 positions matching TRBD1. Germline assignment: CDR1 SGHTA and CDR2 FQGTGA. The CDR3 spans 19 residues. With 5 bases clipped from V and 4 bases from J, the junction kept 18 bases outside the gene matches. CDR3 amino acids: CASSPTPPSGTGSYNEQFF. The DNA of the CDR3 is TGTGCCAGCAGCCCTACTCCACCCTCCGGGACAGGGTCGTACAATGAGCAGTTCTTC.

This clonotype was detected ten times or more. V usage is TRBV20-1 and J usage is TRBJ1-1; no clear D. The CDR3 sequence is 15 residues long. CDR1 DFQATT and CDR2 SNEGSKA come from the germline V gene (reference sequence). V lost 7 bases, J lost 0 bases, and 18 bases lay in between. The CDR3 spells CSVPHTRVMNTEAFF. The DNA of the CDR3 is TGCAGTGTCCCTCACACTCGGGTGATGAACACTGAAGCTTTCTTT.

The chain links TRBV13 to TRBJ2-2, with 7 bases matching TRBD2. There are 17 residues in the CDR3. The germline V gene has CDR1 PRHDT and CDR2 FYEKMQ (reference sequence). V lost 0 bases and J lost 5; bases outside the gene matches: 9. CDR3 protein: CASSLGRSSGRTGELFF. CDR3 bases: TGTGCCAGCAGCTTAGGCAGGTCTAGCGGCCGGACCGGGGAGCTGTTTTTT.

Ten or more counts support this clonotype. V usage is TRBV11-2 and J usage is TRBJ2-7; 11 bases are a match to TRBD1. The CDR3 spans 14 residues. The J segment lost 4 bases and the V segment lost 4 bases, leaving 3 bases of the junction unmatched. Per the germline V gene, CDR1 is SGHAT and CDR2 is FQNNGV. As DNA, the CDR3 is TGTGCCAGCAGCTCCGGGACAGGGGGTTACGAGCAGTACTTC. The encoded protein is CASSSGTGGYEQYF. The full variable domain, with the rest looked up from reference TRBV11-2 and TRBJ2-7, is EAGVAQSPRYKIIEKRQSVAFWCNPISGHATLYWYQQILGQGPKLLIQFQNNGVVDDSQLPKDRFSAERLKGVDSTLKIQPAKLEDSAVYLCASSSGTGGYEQYFGPGTRLTVT.

The table lists this clonotype with many counts. V and J are TRBV28 and TRBJ2-2; tentatively, D is TRBD1 or TRBD2 (5 bases each). Per the germline V gene, CDR1 is MDHEN and CDR2 is SYDVKM. The CDR3 length is 16 residues. V shed 5 bases and J shed 5 bases, with 18 bases lying between them. Here the CDR3 DNA reads TGTGCCAGCAGTCTTTCCGGGACCCGTCTTACCGGGGAGCTGTTTTTT. Translation gives CASSLSGTRLTGELFF.

This clonotype was found a few times. The CDR3 reads CASSPHGTGPFPQNTEAFF. The DNA of the CDR3 is TGTGCCAGCAGCCCTCACGGGACAGGCCCTTTCCCTCAGAACACTGAAGCTTTCTTT. The chain employs TRBV14 and TRBJ1-1, with 8 bases identical to TRBD1. V was pared by 4 bases and J by 1 base, with 17 bases of the junction left unmatched. CDR3 size: 19 residues. Germline V CDR1 and CDR2: SGHDN, FVKESK.

This clonotype has at least ten counts. The chain's CDR3 is CASSRSGSSYNEQFF. The CDR3 DNA follows: TGTGCCAGCAGCAGAAGCGGGAGCTCCTACAATGAGCAGTTCTTC. The genes are TRBV2 and TRBJ2-1, with 8 bases matching TRBD2. In germline, CDR1 is SNHLY, CDR2 FYNNEI. J was trimmed by 0 bases and V by 6 bases; bases with no gene match: 4. The CDR3 runs to 15 residues. Full variable domain (missing parts from reference TRBV2 and TRBJ2-1): EPEVTQTPSHQVTQMGQEVILRCVPISNHLYFYWYRQILGQKVEFLVSFYNNEISEKSEIFDDQFSVERPDGSNFTLKIRSTKLEDSAMYFCASSRSGSSYNEQFFGPGTRLTVL.

This clonotype has ten or more counts. V usage is TRBV29-1 and J usage is TRBJ2-1, with 14 bases lining up with TRBD2. The ends lost 6 bases at V and 9 bases at J; junction bases unmatched: 4. The CDR3 is 13 residues long. The germline CDR1 and CDR2 sequences are SQVTM and ANQGSEA. The DNA of the CDR3 is TGCAGCGTAAGGACTAGCGGGAGGAGTGAGCAGTTCTTC. It encodes CSVRTSGRSEQFF.

This clonotype was observed a handful of times. This is likely a read error, given that the CDR3 carries no conserved phenylalanine or tryptophan at its end. This chain uses TRBV28 with TRBJ2-1; D may be TRBD2 (6 bases). Trimming removed 6 bases from V and 3 bases from J, with 12 bases in between. The CDR3 loop spans 14 amino acids. Germline V gene lookup returns CDR1 MDHEN and CDR2 SYDVKM. CDR3: CASSGGVDYNEQFL. CDR3 coding DNA: TGTGCCAGCAGCGGAGGGGTCGACTACAATGAGCAGTTCCTC.

At least ten counts were recorded for this clonotype. The J gene is TRBJ2-1, the V gene TRBV29-1; the D gene could be TRBD1 or TRBD2 (5 bases each). Germline lookup yields CDR1 SQVTM and CDR2 ANQGSEA. V was pared by 6 bases and J by 0 bases, with 12 bases between. The CDR3 runs to 14 residues. CDR3 bases: TGCAGCGTCCTCGGGGACCCCTCCTACAATGAGCAGTTCTTC. It codes for CSVLGDPSYNEQFF.

In this sample, this clonotype turned up a few times. The chain couples TRBV11-2 to TRBJ2-2, with no clear D. The CDR3 length is 16 residues. Germline V CDR1 and CDR2: SGHAT, FQNNGV. The ends were cut back, 0 bases at V and 5 bases at J, with 13 bases in the middle. CDR3 amino acids: CASSLDWGTYTGELFF. In DNA form, the CDR3 reads TGTGCCAGCAGCTTAGACTGGGGAACTTATACCGGGGAGCTGTTTTTT.

The gene calls are TRBV4-1 and TRBJ1-1, with D possibly matching TRBD1 (6 bases). Germline CDR1 and CDR2: MGHRA and YSYEKL. V lost 2 bases, J lost 7 bases, and 23 bases lay in between. The CDR3 is 17 amino acids. CDR3 sequence: CASSQLPGAAGFGEAFF. The CDR3 nucleotides read TGCGCCAGCAGCCAACTACCGGGGGCTGCTGGTTTCGGTGAAGCTTTCTTT.

This clonotype was counted between two and nine times. V and J are TRBV5-1 and TRBJ2-1; 9 positions agree with TRBD2. CDR3 length equals 17 residues. V was clipped by 0 bases and J by 0 bases; unmatched bases: 4. Germline assignment: CDR1 SGHRS and CDR2 YFSETQ. The CDR3 region is CASSLAGSGSSYNEQFF. The CDR3 coding sequence is TGCGCCAGCAGCTTGGCGGGTAGCGGGAGCTCCTACAATGAGCAGTTCTTC.

This clonotype occurred a few times. The gene calls are TRBV7-2 and TRBJ2-3, with TRBD2 matching 12 bases. This CDR3 is built from 15 residues. Germline V gene sequence: CDR1 SGHTA, CDR2 FQGNSA. The V segment lost 8 bases and the J segment 3 bases; nucleotides outside the gene matches: 6. The CDR3 sequence is CASGSGLAGTDTQYF. The CDR3 nucleotides are TGTGCCAGCGGCTCAGGACTAGCGGGAACAGATACGCAGTATTTT.

This clonotype was picked up many times. The V and J genes are TRBV7-3 and TRBJ1-4, with D perhaps TRBD1 (6 bases). Germline lookup yields CDR1 SGHTA and CDR2 FQGTGA. Trimming left V 0 bases short and J 3 bases short, with 17 bases between. The CDR3 is 18 residues long. The CDR3 is CASSLTSRGNSANEKLFF. For the CDR3, the DNA is TGTGCCAGCAGCTTAACATCTAGGGGGAACTCTGCTAATGAAAAACTGTTTTTT.

This clonotype was observed many times. The chain joins TRBV3-1 to TRBJ2-3, with 9 positions matching TRBD2. Trimming took 8 bases from V and 2 from J; bases not matched to a gene: 8. In germline, CDR1 is LGHDT, CDR2 YNNKEL (reference sequence). The CDR3 consists of 15 residues. The CDR3 DNA reads as TGTGCCAGCCAGTCGCTAGCGGGGTTCACAGATACGCAGTATTTT. Its translation is CASQSLAGFTDTQYF.

This clonotype was seen repeatedly, ten times or more. The chain uses TRBV20-1 and TRBJ1-5, with TRBD1 as a possible D gene (5 bases). This CDR3 region has 14 residues. V lost 3 bases to trimming and J lost 2 bases, with 11 bases between them. Germline assignment: CDR1 DFQATT and CDR2 SNEGSKA (reference sequence). CDR3 residues: CSARDTSGNQPQHF. The DNA for the CDR3 is TGCAGTGCTAGGGACACTAGCGGCAATCAGCCCCAGCATTTT.

This clonotype showed up many times. This chain uses TRBV19 with TRBJ2-1; 7 bases line up with TRBD1. The V gene end was trimmed by 9 bases and the J gene end by 5 bases; junction bases not matched to a gene: 10. The CDR3 spans 14 residues. The germline CDR1 and CDR2 sequences are LNHDA and SQIVND (reference sequence). The CDR3 region is CASSPGTANNEQFF. CDR3 bases: TGTGCCAGCTCACCAGGGACAGCGAACAATGAGCAGTTCTTC.